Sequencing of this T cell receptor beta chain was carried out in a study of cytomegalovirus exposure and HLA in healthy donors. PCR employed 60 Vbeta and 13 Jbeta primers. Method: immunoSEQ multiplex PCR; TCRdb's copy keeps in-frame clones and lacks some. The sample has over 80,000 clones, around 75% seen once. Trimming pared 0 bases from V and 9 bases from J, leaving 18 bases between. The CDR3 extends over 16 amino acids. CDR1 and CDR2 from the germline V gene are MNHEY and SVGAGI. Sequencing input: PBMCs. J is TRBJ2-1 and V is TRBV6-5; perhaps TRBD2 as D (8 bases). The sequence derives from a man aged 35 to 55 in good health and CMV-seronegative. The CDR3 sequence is CASSYSDGRGDSEQFF. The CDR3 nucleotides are TGTGCCAGCAGTTACTCGGACGGGCGGGGGGACAGTGAGCAGTTCTTC.